This TCR beta chain is from a study of blood T cell repertoires in COVID-19 (TCRdb year 2020). For context, the study as a whole: Collaborator samples came from the United States, Italy and Spain and covered acute and convalescent phases of COVID-19. Sample metadata almost always included a de-identified subject ID, COVID-19 status, age in years and sex. The dataset comprised deeply sampled blood TCRbeta repertoires from subjects exposed to, actively infected with, or recovered from COVID-19. Where HLA class I and class II types were available, the types were taken from metadata supplied by the sample provider, not from assay-based typing. The material from the prospective study consisted of cDNA or gDNA derived from T cells, B-cell-depleted T cells, or PBMCs. The repertoires were made available in a free public database intended to serve as a resource for research on the immune response to SARS-CoV-2. Samples came from the ongoing ImmuneRACE study (first 160 participants) plus 1,254 subjects from 6 global collaborators.

As for this clone: Its antigen is currently not known. Sequence at one end of the junction differs from germline and may be a read error.

Paper-wide results and their limitations: The quantity of clinical and demographic metadata differed by source and by participant and was supplied without curation.

The immunoSEQ Assay, a bias-controlled multiplex PCR, was used to amplify TCRbeta CDR3 regions from genomic DNA. The study's processing was this. Within the assay, amplification of reference gene primers was used to estimate how many nucleated cells each sample contained. To quantify the absolute abundance of each unique TCRbeta CDR3 rearrangement, sequence reads were collapsed and filtered. For each sample, productive Simpson clonality was calculated as the square root of Simpson's diversity index over productive rearrangements. The immuneACCESS repertoire file appears here via TCRdb, limited to in-frame rearrangements. These files lack a portion of the clones; in checked studies, under half of the deficit traces to unresolved V genes, and the cause of the others is not known. That table gives V, J and clone size, and the DNA gave D and trimming. The sample table contains under 200,000 clones; only one count was recorded for around 80% of them. Jointly, the top ten make up 6.9% of the sample.

CDR1 and CDR2 are drawn from the germline V gene (reference sequence): SEHNR, FQNEAQ. The CDR3 holds 13 amino acids from the cysteine to the phenylalanine. The read is trimmed to its CDR3 DNA, 39 bases read in frame from base 1. Whole blood was collected in K2EDTA tubes by collaborating institutions according to the institutions' own protocols. Collaborator samples were shipped for TCRbeta analysis as frozen whole blood, isolated PBMCs, or DNA extracted from either sample type. Sequencing used peripheral blood. This chain is built from TRBV7-9 and TRBJ2-1; the D segment could be TRBD1, given 6 matching bases. The sequence derives from a man aged 60 to 75 with acute or convalescent COVID-19. Read as DNA, the sequence is TGTGCCAGCACCTTAGGACAGTCCAATGAGCAGTTCTTC. The resulting protein is CASTLGQSNEQFF.